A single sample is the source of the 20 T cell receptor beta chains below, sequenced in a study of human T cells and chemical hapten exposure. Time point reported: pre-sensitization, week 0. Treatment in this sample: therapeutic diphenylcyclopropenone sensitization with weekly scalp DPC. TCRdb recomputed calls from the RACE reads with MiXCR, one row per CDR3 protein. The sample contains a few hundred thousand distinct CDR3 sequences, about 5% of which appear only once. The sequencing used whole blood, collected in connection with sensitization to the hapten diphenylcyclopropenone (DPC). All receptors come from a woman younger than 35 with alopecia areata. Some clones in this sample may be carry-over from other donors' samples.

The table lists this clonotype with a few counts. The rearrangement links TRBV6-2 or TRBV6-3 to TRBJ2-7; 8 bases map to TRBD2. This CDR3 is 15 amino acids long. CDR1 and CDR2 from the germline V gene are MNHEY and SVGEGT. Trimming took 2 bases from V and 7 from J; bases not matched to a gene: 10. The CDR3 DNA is TGTGCCAGCAGTTACAAGGCGGGGGGCCACGTTGAGCAGTACTTC. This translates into CASSYKAGGHVEQYF.

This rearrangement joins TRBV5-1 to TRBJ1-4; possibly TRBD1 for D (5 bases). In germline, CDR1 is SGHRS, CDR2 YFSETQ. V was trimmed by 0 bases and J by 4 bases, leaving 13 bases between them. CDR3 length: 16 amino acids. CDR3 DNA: TGCGCCAGCAGCTTGGGGGTCCAGGGCTATAATGAAAAACTGTTTTTT. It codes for CASSLGVQGYNEKLFF.

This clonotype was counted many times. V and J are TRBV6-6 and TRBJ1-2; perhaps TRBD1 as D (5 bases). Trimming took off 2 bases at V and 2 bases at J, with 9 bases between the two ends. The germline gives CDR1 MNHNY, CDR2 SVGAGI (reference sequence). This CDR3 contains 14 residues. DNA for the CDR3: TGTGCCAGCAGTTACGGTCAGGGAAACTATGGCTACACCTTC. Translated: CASSYGQGNYGYTF.

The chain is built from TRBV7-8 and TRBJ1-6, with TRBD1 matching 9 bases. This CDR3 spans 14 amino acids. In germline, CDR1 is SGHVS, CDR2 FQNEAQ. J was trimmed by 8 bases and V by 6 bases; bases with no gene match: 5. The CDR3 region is CASRRRQGDSPLHF. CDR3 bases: TGTGCCAGCAGACGCCGACAGGGGGATTCACCCCTCCACTTT.

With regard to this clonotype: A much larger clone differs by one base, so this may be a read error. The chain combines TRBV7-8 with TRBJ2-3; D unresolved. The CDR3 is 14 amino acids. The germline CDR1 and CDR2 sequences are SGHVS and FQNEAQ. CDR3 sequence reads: CTSSLRPSTDTQYF. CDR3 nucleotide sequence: TGTACCAGCAGCTTACGGCCCAGCACAGATACGCAGTATTTT.

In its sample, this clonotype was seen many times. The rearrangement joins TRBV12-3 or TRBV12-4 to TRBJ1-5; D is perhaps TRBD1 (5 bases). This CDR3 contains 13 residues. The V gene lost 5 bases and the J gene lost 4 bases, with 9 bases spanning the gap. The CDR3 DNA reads TGTGCCAGCAGTAACCAGGGTAATCAGCCCCAGCATTTT. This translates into CASSNQGNQPQHF.

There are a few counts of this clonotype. The CDR3 DNA sequence: TGTGCCAGCAGCTTAGGCCTAAGCGGAGGAAGGGTCAGGGCTGGCTACACCTTC. Translating gives CASSLGLSGGRVRAGYTF. The chain couples TRBV7-9 to TRBJ1-2; a weak D match, TRBD1 (5 bases). V was trimmed by 1 base and J by 7 bases, leaving 25 bases between them. In germline, CDR1 is SEHNR, CDR2 FQNEAQ (reference sequence). The CDR3 has 18 amino acids.

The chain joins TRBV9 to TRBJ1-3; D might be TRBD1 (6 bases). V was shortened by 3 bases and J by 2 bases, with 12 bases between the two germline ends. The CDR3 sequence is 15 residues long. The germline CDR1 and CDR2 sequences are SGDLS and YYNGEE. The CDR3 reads CASSETGATGNTIYF. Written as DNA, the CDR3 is TGTGCCAGCAGCGAAACGGGGGCTACTGGAAACACCATATATTTT. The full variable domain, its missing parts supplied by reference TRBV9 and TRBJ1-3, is DSGVTQTPKHLITATGQRVTLRCSPRSGDLSVYWYQQSLDQGLQFLIQYYNGEERAKGNILERFSAQQFPDLHSELNLSSLELGDSALYFCASSETGATGNTIYFGEGSWLTVV.

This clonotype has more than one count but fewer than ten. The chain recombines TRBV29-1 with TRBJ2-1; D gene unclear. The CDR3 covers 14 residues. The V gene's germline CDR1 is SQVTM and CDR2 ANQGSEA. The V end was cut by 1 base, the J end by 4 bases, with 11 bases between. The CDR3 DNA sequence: TGCAGCGTTGAAGGTTGGGTAGGATACAATGAGCAGTTCTTC. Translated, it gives CSVEGWVGYNEQFF.

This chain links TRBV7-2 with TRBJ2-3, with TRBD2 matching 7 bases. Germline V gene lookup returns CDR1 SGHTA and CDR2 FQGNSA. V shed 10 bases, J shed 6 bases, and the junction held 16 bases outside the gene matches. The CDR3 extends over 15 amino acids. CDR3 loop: CATRVSGRASDTQYF. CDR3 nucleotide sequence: TGTGCCACACGCGTTAGCGGGCGGGCATCTGATACGCAGTATTTT.

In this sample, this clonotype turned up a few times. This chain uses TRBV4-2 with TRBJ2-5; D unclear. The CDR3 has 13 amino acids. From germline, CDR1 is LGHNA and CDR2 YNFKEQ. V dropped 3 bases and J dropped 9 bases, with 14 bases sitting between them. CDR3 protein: CASSHEDQNAQYF. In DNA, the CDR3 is TGTGCCAGCAGCCACGAGGACCAAAATGCCCAGTACTTC.

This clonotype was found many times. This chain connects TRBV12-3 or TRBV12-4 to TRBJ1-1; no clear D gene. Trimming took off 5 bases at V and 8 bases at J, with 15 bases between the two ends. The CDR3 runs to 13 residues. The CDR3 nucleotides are TGTGCCAGCAGTCCCCTCGGGCGGGCGGAAGCTTTCTTT. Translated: CASSPLGRAEAFF.

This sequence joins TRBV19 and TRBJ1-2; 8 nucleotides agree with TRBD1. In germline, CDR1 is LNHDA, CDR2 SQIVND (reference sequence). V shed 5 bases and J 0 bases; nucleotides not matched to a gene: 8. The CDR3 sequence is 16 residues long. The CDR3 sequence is CASSEGQGGTNYGYTF. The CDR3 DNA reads TGTGCCAGTAGTGAAGGACAGGGTGGAACTAACTATGGCTACACCTTC.

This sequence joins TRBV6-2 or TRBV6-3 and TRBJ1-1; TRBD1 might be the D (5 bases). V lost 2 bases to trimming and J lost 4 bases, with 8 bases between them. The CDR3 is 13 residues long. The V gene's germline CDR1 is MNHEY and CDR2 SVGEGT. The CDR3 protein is CASSYQQGTEAFF. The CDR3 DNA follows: TGTGCCAGCAGTTACCAGCAGGGCACTGAAGCTTTCTTT.

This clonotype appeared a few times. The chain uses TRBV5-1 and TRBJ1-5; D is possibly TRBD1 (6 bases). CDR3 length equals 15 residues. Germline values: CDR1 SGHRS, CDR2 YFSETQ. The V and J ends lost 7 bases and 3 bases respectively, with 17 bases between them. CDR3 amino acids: CASCTLDSYNQPQHF. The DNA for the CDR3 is TGCGCCAGCTGTACCCTGGACAGTTACAATCAGCCCCAGCATTTT.

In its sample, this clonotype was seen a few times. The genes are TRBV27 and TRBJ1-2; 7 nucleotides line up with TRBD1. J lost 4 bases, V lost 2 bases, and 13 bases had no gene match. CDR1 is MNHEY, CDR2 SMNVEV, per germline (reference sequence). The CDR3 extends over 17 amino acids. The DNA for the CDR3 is TGTGCCAGCAGTTTACATTCGCCTGGACAGGCTAGCTATGGCTACACCTTC. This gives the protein CASSLHSPGQASYGYTF.

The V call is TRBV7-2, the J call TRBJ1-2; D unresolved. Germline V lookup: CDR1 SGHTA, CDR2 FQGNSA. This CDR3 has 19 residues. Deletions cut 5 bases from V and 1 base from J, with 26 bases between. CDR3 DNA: TGTGCCAGCAGCCCAACCCTTGTCCAGACGCCCGCGTTTAACTATGGCTACACCTTC. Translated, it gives CASSPTLVQTPAFNYGYTF.

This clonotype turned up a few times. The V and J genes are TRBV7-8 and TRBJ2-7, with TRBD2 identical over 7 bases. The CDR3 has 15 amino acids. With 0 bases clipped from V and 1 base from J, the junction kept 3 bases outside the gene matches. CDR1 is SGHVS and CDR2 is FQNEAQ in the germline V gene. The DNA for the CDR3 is TGTGCCAGCAGCTTAGCCCGGGGGGAGTCCTACGAGCAGTACTTC. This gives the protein CASSLARGESYEQYF.

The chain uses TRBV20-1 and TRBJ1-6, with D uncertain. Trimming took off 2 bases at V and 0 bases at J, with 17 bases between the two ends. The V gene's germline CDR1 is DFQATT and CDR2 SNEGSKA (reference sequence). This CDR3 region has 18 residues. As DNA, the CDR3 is TGCAGTGCTAGATCTCGTAAAAATACGGGCTCCTATAATTCACCCCTCCACTTT. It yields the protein CSARSRKNTGSYNSPLHF.

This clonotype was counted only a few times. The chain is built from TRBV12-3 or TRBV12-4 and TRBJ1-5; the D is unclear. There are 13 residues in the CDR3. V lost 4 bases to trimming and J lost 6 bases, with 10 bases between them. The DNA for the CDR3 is TGTGCCAGCAGTTCATGGGGTGGTCAGCCCCAGCATTTT. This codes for CASSSWGGQPQHF.